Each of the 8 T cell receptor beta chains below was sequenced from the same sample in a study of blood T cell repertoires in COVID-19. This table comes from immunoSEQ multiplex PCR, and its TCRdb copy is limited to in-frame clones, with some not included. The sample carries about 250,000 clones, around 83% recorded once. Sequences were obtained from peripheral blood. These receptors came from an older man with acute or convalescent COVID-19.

CDR3 nucleotide sequence: TGTGCCAGCAGTGGGTCCGGGACAGGGGACGGCGTTAGGGAGACCCAGTACTTC. Translated, it gives CASSGSGTGDGVRETQYF. The rearrangement joins TRBV6-1 to TRBJ2-5; 10 nucleotides match TRBD1. There are 18 residues in the CDR3. Germline V gene lookup returns CDR1 MNHNS and CDR2 SASEGT. Trimming at V came to 4 bases and at J to 5 bases, leaving 16 bases not matched to a gene.

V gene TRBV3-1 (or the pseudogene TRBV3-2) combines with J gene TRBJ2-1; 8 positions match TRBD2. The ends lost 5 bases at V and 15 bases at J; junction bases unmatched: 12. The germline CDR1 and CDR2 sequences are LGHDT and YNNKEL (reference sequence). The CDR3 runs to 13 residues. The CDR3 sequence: CASSKGLESVWFF. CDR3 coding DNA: TGTGCCAGCAGCAAGGGACTAGAGAGCGTCTGGTTCTTC.

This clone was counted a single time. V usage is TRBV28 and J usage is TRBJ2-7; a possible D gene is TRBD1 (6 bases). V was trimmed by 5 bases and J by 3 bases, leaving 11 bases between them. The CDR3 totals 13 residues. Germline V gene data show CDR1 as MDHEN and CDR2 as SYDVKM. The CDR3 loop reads CASSTGQYYEQYF. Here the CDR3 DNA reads TGTGCCAGCAGTACAGGACAGTACTACGAGCAGTACTTC. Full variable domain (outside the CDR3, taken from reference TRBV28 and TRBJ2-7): DVKVTQSSRYLVKRTGEKVFLECVQDMDHENMFWYRQDPGLGLRLIYFSYDVKMKEKGDIPEGYSVSREKKERFSLILESASTNQTSMYLCASSTGQYYEQYFGPGTRLTVT.

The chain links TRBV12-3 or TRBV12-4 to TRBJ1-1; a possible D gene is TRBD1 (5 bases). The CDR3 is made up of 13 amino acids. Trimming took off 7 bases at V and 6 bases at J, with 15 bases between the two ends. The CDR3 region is CASNGDSLPEAFF. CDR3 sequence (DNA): TGTGCCAGCAACGGAGACAGCCTCCCTGAAGCTTTCTTT.

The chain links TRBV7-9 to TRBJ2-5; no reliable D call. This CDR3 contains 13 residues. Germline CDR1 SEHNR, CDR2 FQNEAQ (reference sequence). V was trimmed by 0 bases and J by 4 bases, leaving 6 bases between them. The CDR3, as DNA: TGTGCCAGCAGCTTAGCCTCCCGAGAGACCCAGTACTTC. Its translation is CASSLASRETQYF.

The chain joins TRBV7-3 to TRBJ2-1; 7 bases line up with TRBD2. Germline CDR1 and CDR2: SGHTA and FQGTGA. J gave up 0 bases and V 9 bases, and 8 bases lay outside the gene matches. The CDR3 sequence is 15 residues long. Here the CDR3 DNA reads TGTGCCAGTTCCAGCGGGGAGAGCTCCTACAATGAGCAGTTCTTC. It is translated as CASSSGESSYNEQFF.

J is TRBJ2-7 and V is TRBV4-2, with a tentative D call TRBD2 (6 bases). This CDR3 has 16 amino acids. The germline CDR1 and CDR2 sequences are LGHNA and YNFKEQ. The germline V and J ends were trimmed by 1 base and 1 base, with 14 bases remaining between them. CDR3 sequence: CASSQGPLGTSYEQYF. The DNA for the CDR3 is TGTGCCAGCAGCCAAGGGCCCCTAGGGACTTCCTACGAGCAGTACTTC.

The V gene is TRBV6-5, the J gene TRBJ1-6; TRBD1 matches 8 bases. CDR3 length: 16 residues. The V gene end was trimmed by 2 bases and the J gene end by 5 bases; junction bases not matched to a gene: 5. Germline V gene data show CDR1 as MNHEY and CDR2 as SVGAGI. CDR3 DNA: TGTGCCAGCAGTTACACAGGACAGGGAAATAATTCACCCCTCCACTTT. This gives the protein CASSYTGQGNNSPLHF.